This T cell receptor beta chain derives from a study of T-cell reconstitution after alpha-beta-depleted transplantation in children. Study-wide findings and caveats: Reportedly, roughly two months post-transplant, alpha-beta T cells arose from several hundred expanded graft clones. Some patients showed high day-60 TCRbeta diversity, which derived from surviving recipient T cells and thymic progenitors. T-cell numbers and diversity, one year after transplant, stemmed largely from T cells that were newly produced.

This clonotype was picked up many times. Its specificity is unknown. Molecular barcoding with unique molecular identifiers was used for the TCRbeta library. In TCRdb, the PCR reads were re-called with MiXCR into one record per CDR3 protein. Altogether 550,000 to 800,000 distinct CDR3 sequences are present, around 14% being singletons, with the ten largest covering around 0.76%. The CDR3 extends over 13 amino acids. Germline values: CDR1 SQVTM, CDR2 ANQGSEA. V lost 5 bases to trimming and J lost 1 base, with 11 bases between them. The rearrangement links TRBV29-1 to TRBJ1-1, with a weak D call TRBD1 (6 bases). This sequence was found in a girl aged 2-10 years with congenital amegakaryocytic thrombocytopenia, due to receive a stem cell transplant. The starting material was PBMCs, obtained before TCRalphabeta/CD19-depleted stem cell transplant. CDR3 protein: CSVQLGGNTEAFF. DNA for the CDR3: TGCAGCGTTCAGCTAGGGGGGAACACTGAAGCTTTCTTT.